This TCR beta chain was found in a study of blood T cells in healthy people across ages. Study-level points and caveats: Naive CD4+ cell counts and diversity both ran higher in long-lived than in aged donors. For the donors, CMV status was unknown and possibly confounded expanded clonotype changes.

Each individual donor underwent a draw of approximately 10 milliliters of peripheral blood. The CDR3 covers 15 residues. Trimming pared 5 bases from V and 7 bases from J, leaving 18 bases between. CDR1 SGHTA and CDR2 FQGNSA come from the germline V gene. It was with a sample-barcoded 5' primer and a J-beta primer mix that a second PCR of about 6 to 11 cycles was run. Every sample produced at least 2.5 million CDR3-containing paired-end reads. MiXCR was run by TCRdb on the 5' RACE reads, yielding one entry per CDR3 protein. The sample lists about 1.6 million distinct CDR3 sequences; about 31% were seen once. A note on this clonotype: Its antigen is unknown.

This TCR came from a woman in her 30s in good health. Sequenced sample: blood. The chain joins TRBV7-2 to TRBJ2-1, with TRBD1 as a possible D gene (6 bases). CDR3 sequence reads: CASSLQGPRKNEQFF. The CDR3 bases are TGTGCCAGCAGCCTACAGGGACCGCGGAAAAATGAGCAGTTCTTC.